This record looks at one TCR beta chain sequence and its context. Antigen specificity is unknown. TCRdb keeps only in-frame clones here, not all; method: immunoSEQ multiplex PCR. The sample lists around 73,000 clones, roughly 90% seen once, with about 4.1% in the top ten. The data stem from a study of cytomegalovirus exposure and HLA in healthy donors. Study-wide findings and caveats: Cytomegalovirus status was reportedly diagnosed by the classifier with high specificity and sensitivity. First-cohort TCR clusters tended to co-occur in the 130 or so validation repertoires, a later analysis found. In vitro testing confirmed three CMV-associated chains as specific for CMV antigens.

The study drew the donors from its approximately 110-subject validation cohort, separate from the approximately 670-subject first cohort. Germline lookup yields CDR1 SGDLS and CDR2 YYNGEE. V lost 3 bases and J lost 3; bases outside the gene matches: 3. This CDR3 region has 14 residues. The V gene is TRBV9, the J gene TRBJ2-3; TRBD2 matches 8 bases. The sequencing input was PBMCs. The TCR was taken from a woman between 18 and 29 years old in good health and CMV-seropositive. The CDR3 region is CASSAGGWTDTQYF. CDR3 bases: TGTGCCAGCAGCGCGGGGGGGTGGACAGATACGCAGTATTTT. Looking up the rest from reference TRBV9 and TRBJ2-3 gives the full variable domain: DSGVTQTPKHLITATGQRVTLRCSPRSGDLSVYWYQQSLDQGLQFLIQYYNGEERAKGNILERFSAQQFPDLHSELNLSSLELGDSALYFCASSAGGWTDTQYFGPGTRLTVL.